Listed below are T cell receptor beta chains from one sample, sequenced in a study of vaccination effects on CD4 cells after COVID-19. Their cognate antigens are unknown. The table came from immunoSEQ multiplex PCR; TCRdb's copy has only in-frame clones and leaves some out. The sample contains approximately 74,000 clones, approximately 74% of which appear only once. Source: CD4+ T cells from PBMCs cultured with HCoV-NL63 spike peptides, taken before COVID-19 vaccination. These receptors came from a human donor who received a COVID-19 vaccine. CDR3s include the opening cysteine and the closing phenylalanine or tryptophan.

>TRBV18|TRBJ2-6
CASSPPPSGANVLTF
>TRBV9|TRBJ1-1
CASSVVPRGELAFF
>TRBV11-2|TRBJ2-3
CASSRGTGAGDTQYF
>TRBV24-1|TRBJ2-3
CATTDPGSTDTQYF
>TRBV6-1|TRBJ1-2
CASSDWIEGPSKYGYTF
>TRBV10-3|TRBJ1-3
CAISEQGGITGNTIYF
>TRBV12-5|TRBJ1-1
CASGLGTEAFF
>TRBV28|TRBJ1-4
CASSPSTSEKLFF
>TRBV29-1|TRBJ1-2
CSDVPHGYTF
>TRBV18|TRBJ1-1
CASSAPGSFTEAFF
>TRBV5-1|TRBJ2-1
CASSLEAEQFF
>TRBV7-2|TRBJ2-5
CASSLAPGVTRETQYF
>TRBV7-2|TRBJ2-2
CAGGGAGGLANTGELFF
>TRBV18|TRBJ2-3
CASSLYAGQGGDTQYF
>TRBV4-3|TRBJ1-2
CASSQDTGNYGYTF
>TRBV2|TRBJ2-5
CASSENWQQETQYF
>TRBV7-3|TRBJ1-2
CASSPSLEGGYTF
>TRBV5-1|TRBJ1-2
CASSFWVGGSNYGYTF
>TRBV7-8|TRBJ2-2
CASSPPWTGQFTGELFF
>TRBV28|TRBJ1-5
CASYVGQSGDQPQHF
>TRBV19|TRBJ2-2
CASSPKGTGYANTGELFF
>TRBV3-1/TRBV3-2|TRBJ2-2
CASSQGMGSGGSWTGELFF
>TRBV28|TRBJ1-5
CASTGRVNQPQHF
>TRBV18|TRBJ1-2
CASSPFLRTGLHYGYTF
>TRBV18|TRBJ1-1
CASSPRRTQGRDTEAFF
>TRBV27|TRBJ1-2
CASRYTNRAREGYTF
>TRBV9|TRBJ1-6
CASSTQNFSPLHF
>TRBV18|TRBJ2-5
CASSLLGEETQYF
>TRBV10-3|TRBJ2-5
CAISGGQGETQYF
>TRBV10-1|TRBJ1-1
CASTLAPEGTEAFF
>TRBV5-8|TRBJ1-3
CASSSPLDRASGNTIYF
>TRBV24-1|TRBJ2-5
CATSDPPPYQETQYF
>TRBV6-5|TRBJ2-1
CASRARGVVDEQFF
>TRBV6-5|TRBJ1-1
CASSYSYQGNTEAFF
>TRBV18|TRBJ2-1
CASSPRTRKGNEQFF
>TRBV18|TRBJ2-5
CASSPTGGLETQYF
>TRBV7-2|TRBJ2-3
CASSLLPGRSGDTQYF
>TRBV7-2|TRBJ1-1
CASSPSFINTEAFF
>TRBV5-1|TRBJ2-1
CASSQPLLRNEQFF
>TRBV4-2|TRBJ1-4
CASSQAQGTDEKLFF
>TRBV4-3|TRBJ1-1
CASSQRIVSPGLTSNTEAFF
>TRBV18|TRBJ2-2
CASSPSGQGNTGELFF
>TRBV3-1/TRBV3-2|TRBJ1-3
CASSTNWVQFSGNTIYF
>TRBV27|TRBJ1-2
CASRNPGQGYGYTF
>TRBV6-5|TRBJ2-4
CASRQDLAKNIQYF
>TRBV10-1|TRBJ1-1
CASTRDSTNTEAFF
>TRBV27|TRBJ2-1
CASRATSGGALGYNEQFF
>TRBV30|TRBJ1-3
CAWRSFFSGNTIYF
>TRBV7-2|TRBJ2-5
CASSLVGATAGETQYF
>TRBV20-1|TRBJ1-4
CSAREEKLFF
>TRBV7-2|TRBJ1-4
CASSLHRPTNEKLFF
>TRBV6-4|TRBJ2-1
CASRAGTASMGEQFF
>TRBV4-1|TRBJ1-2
CASSQEGHRPYGYTF
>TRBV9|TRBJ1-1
CASSVGVDVEAFF